The 29 T cell receptor beta chains presented below share a single source sample, sequenced in a study of shared clonotypes between healthy human individuals. Data came from immunoSEQ multiplex PCR; TCRdb stores just in-frame clones and leaves some out. The sample consists of about 79,000 clones, 60% to 65% of them appearing once. Sample: memory CD8+ T cells sorted from blood. Indicated subset: CD45RO+ cells pooled with CCR7-negative TemRA cells. These receptors were obtained from a man in his thirties or forties in good health.

The chain is built from TRBV27 and TRBJ2-7; 7 bases are a match to TRBD1. The CDR3 is 15 residues long. V lost 3 bases to trimming and J lost 4 bases; unmatched junction nucleotides: 9. The germline V gene has CDR1 MNHEY and CDR2 SMNVEV (reference sequence). The CDR3 sequence is CASSFSATGIYEQYF. For the CDR3, the DNA is TGTGCCAGCAGTTTTTCTGCGACAGGGATTTACGAGCAGTACTTC.

J is TRBJ2-4 and V is TRBV4-3; 12 nucleotides agree with TRBD2. The V gene end was trimmed by 4 bases and the J gene end by 5 bases; junction bases not matched to a gene: 9. From germline, CDR1 is LGHNA and CDR2 YSLEER. The CDR3 sequence is 17 residues long. The CDR3 DNA follows: TGCGCCAGCAGCCTGGGGACTAGCGGGCCGGCGGAAAACATTCAGTACTTC. Protein sequence: CASSLGTSGPAENIQYF.

The CDR3 is CSVQTSGSTDTQYF. CDR3 DNA sequence: TGCAGCGTACAGACTAGCGGGAGCACAGATACGCAGTATTTT. The chain links TRBV29-1 to TRBJ2-3; 10 bases map to TRBD2. This CDR3 is 14 amino acids long. J was trimmed by 0 bases and V by 6 bases; bases with no gene match: 3. Germline CDR1 and CDR2: SQVTM and ANQGSEA.

The genes are TRBV9 and TRBJ2-2; D gene unclear. Germline V gene lookup returns CDR1 SGDLS and CDR2 YYNGEE. V was pared by 0 bases and J by 6 bases, with 3 bases between. The CDR3 sequence is 12 residues long. CDR3 DNA sequence: TGTGCCAGCAGCGTAGTGCCCGGGGAGCTGTTTTTT. Translated, it gives CASSVVPGELFF. Supplemented by reference TRBV9 and TRBJ2-2, the full variable domain reads DSGVTQTPKHLITATGQRVTLRCSPRSGDLSVYWYQQSLDQGLQFLIQYYNGEERAKGNILERFSAQQFPDLHSELNLSSLELGDSALYFCASSVVPGELFFGEGSRLTVL.

The rearrangement uses TRBV10-2 and TRBJ1-5, with a weak D call TRBD1 (5 bases). Germline values: CDR1 WSHSY, CDR2 SAAADI. Trimming removed 2 bases at V and 5 bases at J, with 13 bases between. The CDR3 is 15 amino acids. The CDR3 sequence is CASSEPRDVDQPQHF. CDR3 in DNA: TGCGCCAGCAGTGAGCCCAGGGATGTCGATCAGCCCCAGCATTTT.

This clone was counted at least ten times. The V call is TRBV7-9, the J call TRBJ2-2; the D gene is possibly TRBD1 (5 bases). V was trimmed by 5 bases and J by 5 bases, leaving 9 bases between them. Germline V gene sequence: CDR1 SEHNR, CDR2 FQNEAQ (reference sequence). This CDR3 contains 13 residues. The CDR3: CASSVTVTGELFF. The CDR3 bases are TGTGCCAGCAGCGTGACAGTTACCGGGGAGCTGTTTTTT.

This clone was detected only once. The V call is TRBV2, the J call TRBJ2-7; D gene unclear. Looked up from germline, CDR1 is SNHLY and CDR2 is FYNNEI. With 4 bases removed from V and 0 bases from J, the gap between germline ends came to 7 bases. The CDR3 spans 13 residues. The CDR3 DNA reads TGTGCCAGCAGTGGGACCAACTCCTACGAGCAGTACTTC. Protein: CASSGTNSYEQYF.

The chain recombines TRBV6-1 with TRBJ1-2; the D gene is possibly TRBD1 (5 bases). This CDR3 is 13 amino acids long. The germline CDR1 and CDR2 sequences are MNHNS and SASEGT. V gave up 7 bases and J gave up 7 bases, with 16 bases separating them. The CDR3 reads CASIKRGESGYTF. CDR3 nucleotides: TGTGCCAGCATTAAAAGAGGGGAATCTGGCTACACCTTC.

This clone was seen more than once but under ten times. This chain uses TRBV11-2 with TRBJ2-7, with 9 bases identical to TRBD1. The CDR3 runs 13 residues. CDR1 is SGHAT and CDR2 is FQNNGV in the germline V gene. V trimming: 5 bases; J trimming: 5 bases; junction bases outside the gene matches: 4. The CDR3 nucleotides read TGTGCCAGCAGCAGGGACAGGGAAGACGAGCAGTACTTC. It encodes CASSRDREDEQYF.

V and J are TRBV6-5 and TRBJ2-1; D might be TRBD2 (7 bases). The V end was cut by 7 bases, the J end by 9 bases, with 13 bases between. The CDR3 has 12 residues. The germline V gene encodes CDR1 MNHEY and CDR2 SVGAGI. The CDR3 loop is CASTTGRGEQFF. In DNA form, the CDR3 reads TGTGCCAGCACCACAGGGAGGGGTGAGCAGTTCTTC.

In DNA, the CDR3 is TGCGCCAGCAGCTTGGCCGGATCGGACTCTGGAAACACCATATATTTT. Encoded protein: CASSLAGSDSGNTIYF. The chain employs TRBV5-1 and TRBJ1-3; D gene ambiguous. Germline values: CDR1 SGHRS, CDR2 YFSETQ. Trimming removed 0 bases from V and 0 bases from J, with 10 bases in between. The CDR3 is 16 residues long.

The chain combines TRBV4-3 with TRBJ1-1, with 7 bases fitting TRBD1. V gave up 1 base and J gave up 0 bases; unmatched junction bases: 11. The germline V gene has CDR1 LGHNA and CDR2 YSLEER. The CDR3 consists of 18 residues. The CDR3, as DNA: TGCGCCAGCAGCCAAGTTGTCCCAGGGGGGTATTTGAACACTGAAGCTTTCTTT. The encoded protein is CASSQVVPGGYLNTEAFF.

This clone occurred many times. The chain combines TRBV2 with TRBJ2-5, with D perhaps TRBD2 (6 bases). The CDR3 consists of 13 residues. Trimming took off 8 bases at V and 2 bases at J, with 12 bases between the two ends. The germline V gene encodes CDR1 SNHLY and CDR2 FYNNEI. The CDR3: CASVGGLQETQYF. CDR3 in DNA: TGTGCCAGCGTTGGAGGACTACAAGAGACCCAGTACTTC.

This clone was seen many times. The J gene is TRBJ2-3, the V gene TRBV5-1; no reliable D call. V shed 4 bases and J shed 7 bases, with 16 bases lying between them. This CDR3 has 14 amino acids. Germline V gene data show CDR1 as SGHRS and CDR2 as YFSETQ. The CDR3 DNA follows: TGCGCCAGCAGCCCAGGCACCCATAGTAATACGCAGTATTTT. Amino acid sequence: CASSPGTHSNTQYF.

The genes are TRBV5-6 and TRBJ2-7; no reliable D call. Germline CDR1 and CDR2: SGHDT and YYEEEE. V was clipped by 3 bases and J by 2 bases, with 12 bases between them. The CDR3 is 14 residues long. The CDR3: CASSSVQATYEQYF. CDR3 sequence (DNA): TGTGCCAGCAGCTCCGTCCAAGCGACCTACGAGCAGTACTTC.

V is TRBV12-2 and J is TRBJ2-7; the DNA was not used to check the table's D call, TRBD1. TRBV12-2 corresponds to a pseudogene. The CDR3 sequence is 15 residues long. In nucleotides, the CDR3 is TGTGCAAGTCGCTTCGGGACAACGCCTAACTACGAGCAGTACTTC. It specifies CASRFGTTPNYEQYF.

This clone has at least ten counts. The rearrangement uses TRBV11-2 and TRBJ1-2, with 7 bases lining up with TRBD1. In germline, CDR1 is SGHAT, CDR2 FQNNGV. V lost 7 bases and J lost 5; bases outside the gene matches: 7. The CDR3 is 13 residues long. CDR3 sequence reads: CASTTGQRYGYTF. The CDR3 nucleotides are TGTGCCAGCACGACGGGACAGCGATATGGCTACACCTTC.

The CDR3 DNA reads TGCGCCAGCAGCTTGGAGGGGCTTAGGACCTACGAGCAGTACTTC. This gives the protein CASSLEGLRTYEQYF. The rearrangement uses TRBV5-1 and TRBJ2-7; D might be TRBD1 (5 bases). Trimming removed 0 bases at V and 2 bases at J, with 12 bases between. CDR3 size: 15 residues. CDR1 SGHRS and CDR2 YFSETQ come from the germline V gene.

CDR3 sequence (DNA): TGTGCCAGCAGCTTATGGGCGGAGGCCTACGAGCAGTACTTC. Residues: CASSLWAEAYEQYF. The chain has TRBV11-2 and TRBJ2-7, with D possibly matching TRBD2 (5 bases). The CDR3 covers 14 residues. From germline, CDR1 is SGHAT and CDR2 FQNNGV. V lost 2 bases, J lost 2 bases, and 10 bases lay in between.

V usage is TRBV5-4 and J usage is TRBJ2-3; 14 bases match TRBD2. V trimming: 7 bases; J trimming: 0 bases; junction bases outside the gene matches: 10. Germline V gene lookup returns CDR1 SGHNT and CDR2 YYREEE (reference sequence). This CDR3 spans 18 amino acids. CDR3 in DNA: TGTGCCAGCTCGGGACTAGCGGGAGCAGGGTCTAGCACAGATACGCAGTATTTT. It specifies CASSGLAGAGSSTDTQYF.

The chain recombines TRBV7-9 with TRBJ2-7, with 8 bases matching TRBD2. The CDR3 covers 13 residues. The ends lost 7 bases at V and 3 bases at J; junction bases unmatched: 5. From germline, CDR1 is SEHNR and CDR2 FQNEAQ (reference sequence). CDR3 region: CASTSGSSYEQYF. CDR3 bases: TGTGCCAGCACAAGCGGGAGCAGCTACGAGCAGTACTTC.

The chain is built from TRBV28 and TRBJ1-2, with unresolved D. Germline values: CDR1 MDHEN, CDR2 SYDVKM. The CDR3 extends over 11 amino acids. V lost 8 bases to trimming and J lost 3 bases, with 7 bases between them. CDR3 sequence reads: CASERYYGYTF. The CDR3 coding sequence is TGTGCCAGCGAACGGTACTATGGCTACACCTTC.

The chain links TRBV7-3 to TRBJ2-1; 10 positions agree with TRBD2. V trimming: 1 base; J trimming: 8 bases; junction bases outside the gene matches: 5. The CDR3 totals 15 residues. CDR1 and CDR2 from the germline V gene are SGHTA and FQGTGA. CDR3 nucleotides: TGTGCCAGCAGCTTAATAGCGGGAGGTCGGGATGAGCAGTTCTTC. It encodes CASSLIAGGRDEQFF.

This chain uses TRBV7-9 with TRBJ2-3; 9 bases fit TRBD2. V gave up 3 bases and J gave up 1 base; unmatched junction bases: 8. Germline V gene data show CDR1 as SEHNR and CDR2 as FQNEAQ (reference sequence). The CDR3 length is 17 residues. CDR3 protein: CASSFPTSGIGTDTQYF. The CDR3, as DNA: TGTGCCAGCAGCTTCCCGACTAGCGGAATCGGCACAGATACGCAGTATTTT.

This sequence joins TRBV9 and TRBJ2-1; D not certain. From germline, CDR1 is SGDLS and CDR2 YYNGEE. The CDR3 extends over 14 amino acids. Between the trimmed V and J ends, which lost 4 bases and 7 bases, there was a span of 15 bases. The CDR3 DNA reads TGTGCCAGCAGCCCCCCGGTGTTTGTAAATGAGCAGTTCTTC. Translation: CASSPPVFVNEQFF.

This chain uses TRBV7-9 with TRBJ2-3; D is perhaps TRBD2 (6 bases). CDR3 length equals 16 residues. Per the germline V gene, CDR1 is SEHNR and CDR2 is FQNEAQ (reference sequence). V lost 4 bases and J 3 bases, leaving 17 bases between the germline ends. DNA for the CDR3: TGTGCCAGCAGCTCCCCGGACTACATTCAGACAGATACGCAGTATTTT. Its protein is CASSSPDYIQTDTQYF.

This clone has more than one count but fewer than ten. This chain links TRBV6-4 with TRBJ2-1, with 7 bases identical to TRBD2. The CDR3 length is 15 residues. V lost 8 bases, J lost 12 bases, and 19 bases stayed unmatched. Germline V gives CDR1 MRHNA, CDR2 SNTAGT. For the CDR3, the DNA is TGTGCCAGCTCCCCGGGGACGGGAGGCCCCGAGGGGCAGTTCTTC. Protein sequence: CASSPGTGGPEGQFF.

The chain combines TRBV27 with TRBJ2-1; no clear D. CDR3 size: 13 residues. V was cut by 1 base and J by 6 bases, with 7 bases left in between. Per the germline V gene, CDR1 is MNHEY and CDR2 is SMNVEV (reference sequence). CDR3 DNA sequence: TGTGCCAGCAGTTTATATTCGGGCAATGAGCAGTTCTTC. This codes for CASSLYSGNEQFF.

This clone was seen just once. The rearrangement joins TRBV28 to TRBJ2-7, with no clear D. Trimming left V 5 bases short and J 3 bases short, with 8 bases between. Germline V gene lookup returns CDR1 MDHEN and CDR2 SYDVKM. The CDR3 is 12 residues long. CDR3 nucleotide sequence: TGTGCCAGCAGTCAGACTGACTACGAGCAGTACTTC. Translated: CASSQTDYEQYF.